Below, 8 T cell receptor beta chains from the same sample are listed, as sequenced in a study of blood T cell repertoires in COVID-19. Sequencing used immunoSEQ multiplex PCR; TCRdb keeps in-frame clones, though not all of them. The sample shows over 100,000 clones, about nine tenths of them seen only once. Sequencing was carried out using peripheral blood. The source of these receptors is a man aged 40-49 years with acute or convalescent COVID-19.

The genes are TRBV28 and TRBJ1-4; D is possibly TRBD1 (6 bases). The CDR3 consists of 15 residues. The V and J ends lost 5 bases and 5 bases respectively, with 15 bases between them. Germline loops: CDR1 MDHEN, CDR2 SYDVKM. The CDR3 loop is CASSPSGTRNEKLFF. The CDR3 DNA follows: TGTGCCAGCAGTCCCTCCGGGACAAGAAATGAAAAACTGTTTTTT.

The chain couples TRBV10-3 to TRBJ2-1, with 7 bases matching TRBD2. The length of the CDR3 is 16 residues. Germline CDR1 ENHRY, CDR2 SYGVKD. Trimming at V came to 4 bases and at J to 0 bases, leaving 6 bases not matched to a gene. The CDR3 spells CAISVVLAASYNEQFF. In DNA, the CDR3 is TGTGCCATCAGTGTCGTCCTAGCGGCCTCCTACAATGAGCAGTTCTTC.

V is TRBV13 and J is TRBJ1-3; D gene ambiguous. Germline assignment: CDR1 PRHDT and CDR2 FYEKMQ (reference sequence). The CDR3 runs to 11 residues. V lost 10 bases and J 3 bases, leaving 7 bases between the germline ends. Here the CDR3 reads CATSVGNTIYF. CDR3 bases: TGTGCCACAAGCGTTGGAAACACCATATATTTT.

V usage is TRBV12-5 and J usage is TRBJ2-5; possible D gene TRBD1, 6 bases. Germline lookup yields CDR1 LGHNT and CDR2 FRNRAP. V dropped 4 bases and J dropped 5 bases, with 23 bases sitting between them. The CDR3 sequence is 17 residues long. The CDR3 loop reads CASGSASRDRIGETQYF. Here the CDR3 DNA reads TGTGCTAGTGGTTCTGCATCCCGCGACAGGATCGGGGAGACCCAGTACTTC.

This CDR3 is CASSPSGRAHYNEQFF. CDR3 nucleotides: TGTGCCAGCAGCCCCAGCGGGAGGGCACACTACAATGAGCAGTTCTTC. The chain couples TRBV3-1 (or the pseudogene TRBV3-2) to TRBJ2-1, with TRBD2 matching over 10 bases. Germline V lookup: CDR1 LGHDT, CDR2 YNNKEL (reference sequence). J was trimmed by 3 bases and V by 4 bases; bases with no gene match: 6. This CDR3 is built from 16 residues.

The chain employs TRBV27 and TRBJ1-4, with D unresolved. The CDR3 totals 16 residues. V gave up 2 bases and J gave up 6 bases, with 16 bases separating them. Germline CDR1 and CDR2: MNHEY and SMNVEV (reference sequence). The CDR3 sequence: CASSLRTPGWYEKLFF. The CDR3, as DNA: TGTGCCAGCAGTTTACGGACTCCCGGGTGGTATGAAAAACTGTTTTTT.

The V and J genes are TRBV19 and TRBJ1-2, with a tentative D call TRBD1 (6 bases). This CDR3 has 15 residues. V lost 7 bases to trimming and J lost 2 bases, with 17 bases between them. Germline V gives CDR1 LNHDA, CDR2 SQIVND (reference sequence). CDR3 nucleotides: TGTGCCAGTATTCAGACCGGGACACAAAACTATGGCTACACCTTC. Protein: CASIQTGTQNYGYTF.

The CDR3 spells CASSLLAVTDTQYF. CDR3 in DNA: TGCGCCAGCAGCCTACTAGCGGTCACAGATACGCAGTATTTT. The chain carries TRBV4-1 and TRBJ2-3; the match to TRBD2 covers 8 bases. In germline, CDR1 is MGHRA, CDR2 YSYEKL. With 4 bases clipped from V and 2 bases from J, the junction kept 2 bases outside the gene matches. This CDR3 region has 14 residues.